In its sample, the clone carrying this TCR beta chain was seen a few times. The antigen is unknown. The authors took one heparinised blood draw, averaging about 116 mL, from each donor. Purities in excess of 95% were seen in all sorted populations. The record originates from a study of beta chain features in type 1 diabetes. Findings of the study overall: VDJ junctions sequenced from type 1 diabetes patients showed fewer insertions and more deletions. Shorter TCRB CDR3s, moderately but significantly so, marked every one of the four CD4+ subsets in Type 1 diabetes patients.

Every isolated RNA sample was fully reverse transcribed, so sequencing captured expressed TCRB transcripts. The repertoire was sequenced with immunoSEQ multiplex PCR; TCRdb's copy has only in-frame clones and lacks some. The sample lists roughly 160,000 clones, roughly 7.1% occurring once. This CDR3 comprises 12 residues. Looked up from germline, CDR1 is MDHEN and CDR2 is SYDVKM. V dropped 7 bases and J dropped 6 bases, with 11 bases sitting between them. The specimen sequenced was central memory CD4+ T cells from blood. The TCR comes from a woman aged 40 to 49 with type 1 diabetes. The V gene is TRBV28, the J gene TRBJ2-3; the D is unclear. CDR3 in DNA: TGTGCCAGCACCCCTGGCTTGGATACGCAGTATTTT. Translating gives CASTPGLDTQYF.